This T cell receptor (beta chain) was captured in a study of blood T cell repertoires in COVID-19. Study-level information: Sources were T cells, B-cell-depleted T cells, or PBMCs; the material itself was cDNA or gDNA.

Using immunoSEQ multiplex PCR, the repertoire was profiled, and TCRdb retains in-frame clones only, with some absent. The data show about 180,000 clones, more than 80% seen once. Participants were placed into cohorts based on the clinical history they reported. The germline V gene has CDR1 KGHDR and CDR2 SFDVKD. The CDR3 has 14 residues. Deletions cut 9 bases from V and 7 bases from J, with 21 bases between. The J gene is TRBJ2-7, the V gene TRBV24-1; possibly TRBD1 for D (6 bases). The clonotype was recovered from a middle-aged man who had recovered from COVID-19. Sequenced material: PBMCs or T cells enriched from blood (not recorded which). The CDR3 DNA is TGTGCCACCGACAGGCGGACCGATTTTAAAGAGCAGTACTTC. It translates to CATDRRTDFKEQYF.